Detailed here is one T cell receptor beta chain. The antigen remains unidentified. The sample originates from a study of T cell responses to AZD1222 COVID-19 vaccine. The assay was immunoSEQ multiplex PCR, and TCRdb's table has in-frame clones only and misses some. The table lists some 200,000 clones, less than 95% of them singletons, with around 1.7% in the top ten. Study-level points and caveats: Donors in the cohort were predominantly white British and more often female, and clonal diversity was possibly underestimated. Increased Spike-specific TCR breadth and depth were observed after two AZD1222 doses.

This specimen consisted of peripheral blood, obtained 28 days after the second dose of the MenACWY control vaccine. This TCR was sampled from an adult who received the MenACWY meningococcal vaccine as a control.

CDR3 bases: TGCGCCAGCAGCCAAGATCCCGGGCCGAACTATGGCTACACCTTC. As protein: CASSQDPGPNYGYTF. The chain is built from TRBV4-1 and TRBJ1-2, with D unclear. The ends were cut back, 0 bases at V and 2 bases at J, with 10 bases in the middle. Germline V lookup: CDR1 MGHRA, CDR2 YSYEKL. The CDR3 extends over 15 amino acids.